The rows below give T cell receptor beta chains drawn from one sample of a study of STAT5B mutations in CD4+ large granular lymphocyte leukemia. The table came from immunoSEQ multiplex PCR; TCRdb's copy has only in-frame clones and leaves some out. The repertoire has roughly 36,000 clones, 69% of them found once; the top ten carry under 3.5%. Sequencing was carried out using CD4+ T cells from blood buffy coats. All receptors derive from a human donor in good health. Both conserved end residues are part of each CDR3. A D gene is named only where the DNA matches it firmly. Part of the rows lack a size; the others show once, few, many or a class for expanded clones.

size	V	J	D	CDR3	DNA
NA	TRBV29-1	TRBJ2-5	TRBD1	CSVYSGQGAFETQYF	TGCAGCGTTTATTCGGGACAGGGGGCTTTTGAGACCCAGTACTTC
NA	TRBV7-8	TRBJ2-5	NA	CASSLPGGLETQYF	TGTGCCAGCAGCTTACCTGGAGGGTTAGAGACCCAGTACTTC
NA	TRBV5-1	TRBJ2-1	TRBD2	CASSFSGGSYNEQFF	TGCGCCAGCAGCTTCAGCGGGGGGTCGTACAATGAGCAGTTCTTC
NA	TRBV19	TRBJ2-5	NA	CASSISRGREETQYF	TGTGCCAGTAGTATCTCTCGGGGAAGGGAAGAGACCCAGTACTTC
NA	TRBV28	TRBJ2-7	NA	CASSPGYEQYF	TGTGCCAGCAGCCCAGGCTACGAGCAGTACTTC
NA	TRBV20-1	TRBJ1-2	NA	CSAMDDYGYTF	TGCAGTGCCATGGACGACTATGGCTACACCTTC
NA	TRBV4-1	TRBJ2-2	NA	CASSRLTNTGELFF	TGCGCCAGCAGCCGACTGACGAACACCGGGGAGCTGTTTTTT
few	TRBV6-5	TRBJ2-7	NA	CASSFPGSYEQYF	TGTGCCAGCAGTTTCCCAGGCTCCTACGAGCAGTACTTC
NA	TRBV28	TRBJ1-2	TRBD1	CASSFGFEGSGGGYTF	TGTGCCAGCAGTTTTGGTTTTGAAGGTTCAGGGGGAGGCTACACCTTC
NA	TRBV4-3	TRBJ2-1	NA	CASSQEGAGSYNEQFF	TGCGCCAGCAGCCAAGAAGGCGCAGGTTCCTACAATGAGCAGTTCTTC
few	TRBV7-2	TRBJ2-5	NA	CASSRGGPTQETQYF	TGTGCCAGCAGCCGTGGGGGGCCAACTCAAGAGACCCAGTACTTC
NA	TRBV29-1	TRBJ1-1	NA	CSVYDRLNTEAFF	TGCAGCGTTTATGACAGACTGAACACTGAAGCTTTCTTT
few	TRBV2	TRBJ1-4	NA	CASNIRDGEKLFF	TGTGCCAGCAACATCAGGGATGGGGAAAAACTGTTTTTT
NA	TRBV11-2	TRBJ1-2	NA	CASTLGNYYTF	TGTGCCAGCACGCTAGGGAATTACTACACCTTC
NA	TRBV7-2	TRBJ2-1	NA	CASSPKGGLSYNEQFF	TGTGCCAGCAGCCCGAAAGGGGGGCTATCCTACAATGAGCAGTTCTTC
few	TRBV6-1	TRBJ1-6	NA	CAITDRFNSPLHF	TGTGCCATCACAGACAGGTTTAATTCACCCCTCCACTTT
once	TRBV5-5	TRBJ1-2	NA	CASSPGWGGRSYGYTF	TGTGCCAGCAGCCCCGGCTGGGGGGGGCGCAGCTATGGCTACACCTTC
once	TRBV29-1	TRBJ2-7	NA	CSVHRISGEQYF	TGCAGCGTTCACAGGATCTCCGGCGAGCAGTACTTC
NA	TRBV7-6	TRBJ1-5	NA	CASITNLGQPQHF	TGTGCCAGCATCACCAACTTGGGGCAGCCCCAGCATTTT
NA	TRBV4-2	TRBJ1-6	NA	CASSGGEAPLHF	TGTGCCAGCAGCGGAGGAGAGGCACCCCTCCACTTT
once	TRBV25-1	TRBJ1-5	TRBD1	CARKQGESQPQHF	TGTGCCAGGAAACAGGGGGAAAGTCAGCCCCAGCATTTT
medium-sized	TRBV19	TRBJ1-2	NA	CASSIMGRDYGYTF	TGTGCCAGTAGTATCATGGGGAGAGACTATGGCTACACCTTC
NA	TRBV6-5	TRBJ1-5	NA	CASSRPGSKEPQHF	TGTGCCAGCAGTCGCCCAGGGTCTAAGGAGCCCCAGCATTTT
few	TRBV9	TRBJ2-7	NA	CASSVGPAPGEQYF	TGTGCCAGCAGCGTAGGACCTGCTCCGGGGGAGCAGTACTTC
NA	TRBV20-1	TRBJ1-1	NA	CSARQNTEAFF	TGCAGTGCTAGACAGAACACTGAAGCTTTCTTT
few	TRBV28	TRBJ2-5	NA	CASRTGGAKETQYF	TGTGCCAGCAGAACAGGGGGGGCCAAAGAGACCCAGTACTTC
NA	TRBV10-3	TRBJ1-4	NA	CAIGTGEKLFF	TGTGCCATCGGAACGGGAGAAAAACTGTTTTTT
few	TRBV11-2	TRBJ1-1	TRBD1	CASSSGQGPEAFF	TGTGCCAGCAGCTCGGGACAGGGGCCTGAAGCTTTCTTT
NA	TRBV7-2	TRBJ1-1	NA	CASSPARGLGTEAFF	TGTGCCAGCAGCCCGGCCCGGGGGCTAGGGACTGAAGCTTTCTTT
NA	TRBV6-5	TRBJ1-4	NA	CASSVEGGRGEKLFF	TGTGCCAGCAGTGTGGAAGGGGGGCGGGGTGAAAAACTGTTTTTT
few	TRBV11-2	TRBJ2-1	NA	CASSPGGRAGEQFF	TGTGCCAGCAGCCCAGGGGGGCGGGCGGGAGAGCAGTTCTTC
NA	TRBV27	TRBJ2-7	TRBD1	CASSLFPTRTGSYEQYF	TGTGCCAGCAGTTTATTTCCGACCCGGACAGGGTCGTACGAGCAGTACTTC
NA	TRBV18	TRBJ2-7	TRBD1	CASSPGQGRYEQYF	TGTGCCAGCTCACCTGGACAGGGTCGGTACGAGCAGTACTTC
NA	TRBV9	TRBJ1-2	NA	CASSVEAGRYGYTF	TGTGCCAGCAGCGTAGAAGCGGGTCGCTATGGCTACACCTTC
NA	TRBV19	TRBJ2-2	NA	CASSRRGIGELFF	TGTGCCAGTAGCAGACGGGGAATCGGGGAGCTGTTTTTT
NA	TRBV30	TRBJ2-7	TRBD1	CASHRTGSSYEQYF	TGTGCCTCCCATCGGACAGGGAGCTCCTACGAGCAGTACTTC
NA	TRBV9	TRBJ2-6	NA	CASSVGEGANVLTF	TGTGCCAGCAGCGTGGGGGAGGGGGCCAACGTCCTGACTTTC